This record concerns one T cell receptor beta chain sequence. This record comes from a study of blood T cells in healthy people across ages. A second PCR, run for 7 to 11 cycles, used a sample-barcoded 5' primer plus a J-beta primer mix. Each CDR3 protein gets one entry after TCRdb re-called the 5' RACE reads with MiXCR. The table shows fewer than 1.5 million distinct CDR3 sequences, with roughly 40% occurring only once. This CDR3 comprises 14 residues. V was trimmed by 5 bases and J by 3 bases, leaving 13 bases between them. Material: blood. V is TRBV12-3 or TRBV12-4 and J is TRBJ1-2; D may be TRBD1 (6 bases). The TCR was taken from a woman aged 18-29 years in good health. CDR3 amino acids: CASSLRTDYYGYTF. CDR3 DNA: TGTGCCAGCAGTCTACGGACAGACTACTATGGCTACACCTTC.